These T cell receptor beta chains were read from a single sample in a study of beta chain features in type 1 diabetes. The protocol was immunoSEQ multiplex PCR, while the TCRdb copy is restricted to in-frame clones and leaves out a portion. Of hundreds of thousands of clones in the sample, 11% to 15% are singletons; the top ten hold roughly 0.04%. The material sequenced was naive CD4+ T cells from blood. These receptors came from a young man with type 1 diabetes. Both conserved end residues are part of each CDR3.

V gene: TRBV27
J gene: TRBJ2-7
CDR3 protein: CASSRTASYEQYF

V gene: TRBV5-4
J gene: TRBJ2-1
CDR3 protein: CASSLGGQGEMGYNEQFF

V gene: TRBV7-9
J gene: TRBJ1-1
CDR3 protein: CASSSQGNTEAFF

V gene: TRBV29-1
J gene: TRBJ2-3
CDR3 protein: CSVESTGGVDTQYF

V gene: TRBV6-1
J gene: TRBJ2-7
CDR3 protein: CASSEDSTDSYEQYF

V gene: TRBV2
J gene: TRBJ1-4
CDR3 protein: CASSEARTLRLFF

V gene: TRBV5-1
J gene: TRBJ1-5
CDR3 protein: CASSSGQDGQPQHF

V gene: TRBV5-4
J gene: TRBJ1-1
CDR3 protein: CASSLGGNTEAFF

V gene: TRBV29-1
J gene: TRBJ2-2
CDR3 protein: CSVGEAGRHGELFF

V gene: TRBV5-1
J gene: TRBJ2-1
CDR3 protein: CASSRPGGSSYNEQFF

V gene: TRBV6-5
J gene: TRBJ1-2
CDR3 protein: CASAGQGYGYTF

V gene: TRBV30
J gene: TRBJ2-1
CDR3 protein: CAWSATWGVEQFF

V gene: TRBV30
J gene: TRBJ2-1
CDR3 protein: CALAGSSYNEQFF

V gene: TRBV5-1
J gene: TRBJ2-7
CDR3 protein: CASSLVGGTHYEQYF

V gene: TRBV28
J gene: TRBJ1-2
CDR3 protein: CASNRGGQKGYGYTF

V gene: TRBV30
J gene: TRBJ2-1
CDR3 protein: CACTGEIYNEQFF

V gene: TRBV28
J gene: TRBJ2-6
CDR3 protein: CASRLTGAGANVLTF

V gene: TRBV6-1
J gene: TRBJ2-5
CDR3 protein: CASRARDLGGETQYF

V gene: TRBV14
J gene: TRBJ1-2
CDR3 protein: CASSALRGRSNYGYTF

V gene: TRBV4-2
J gene: TRBJ2-5
CDR3 protein: CASSQGAGEETQYF

V gene: TRBV7-2
J gene: TRBJ1-6
CDR3 protein: CASSLGGGYESPLHF

V gene: TRBV5-4
J gene: TRBJ1-2
CDR3 protein: CASSGPGTGVVYGYTF

V gene: TRBV6-5
J gene: TRBJ2-1
CDR3 protein: CASSNRGGGQFF

V gene: TRBV6-5
J gene: TRBJ2-3
CDR3 protein: CASQSRATDTQYF

V gene: TRBV7-2
J gene: TRBJ2-4
CDR3 protein: CASSLKGGAKNIQYF

V gene: TRBV4-3
J gene: TRBJ1-2
CDR3 protein: CASSQDSGRGDYGYTF

V gene: TRBV25-1
J gene: TRBJ2-7
CDR3 protein: CASSDGLAGYYEQYF

V gene: TRBV28
J gene: TRBJ1-4
CDR3 protein: CASSAGQGALGEKLFF

V gene: TRBV28
J gene: TRBJ2-2
CDR3 protein: CASSLGHLNTGELFF

V gene: TRBV14
J gene: TRBJ2-1
CDR3 protein: CASSQDPWTYNEQFF

V gene: TRBV7-2
J gene: TRBJ1-2
CDR3 protein: CASSPGGAGQYGYTF

V gene: TRBV29-1
J gene: TRBJ1-2
CDR3 protein: CSVEVRDRDGYTF

V gene: TRBV5-4
J gene: TRBJ2-1
CDR3 protein: CASSQRLSSSYNEQFF

V gene: TRBV28
J gene: TRBJ1-2
CDR3 protein: CASSLASTGNYGYTF

V gene: TRBV21-1
J gene: TRBJ1-5
CDR3 protein: CATSDREGNQPQHF

V gene: TRBV28
J gene: TRBJ1-2
CDR3 protein: CASSVTGFGYGYTF

V gene: TRBV2
J gene: TRBJ1-2
CDR3 protein: CASSVGQDYGYTF

V gene: TRBV6-5
J gene: TRBJ2-3
CDR3 protein: CASTSLTETRDTQYF

V gene: TRBV27
J gene: TRBJ2-7
CDR3 protein: CASSKRGLAGPYEQYF

V gene: TRBV29-1
J gene: TRBJ2-1
CDR3 protein: CSVRQADSYNEQFF

V gene: TRBV6-6
J gene: TRBJ2-6
CDR3 protein: CASTSYRGSGANVLTF